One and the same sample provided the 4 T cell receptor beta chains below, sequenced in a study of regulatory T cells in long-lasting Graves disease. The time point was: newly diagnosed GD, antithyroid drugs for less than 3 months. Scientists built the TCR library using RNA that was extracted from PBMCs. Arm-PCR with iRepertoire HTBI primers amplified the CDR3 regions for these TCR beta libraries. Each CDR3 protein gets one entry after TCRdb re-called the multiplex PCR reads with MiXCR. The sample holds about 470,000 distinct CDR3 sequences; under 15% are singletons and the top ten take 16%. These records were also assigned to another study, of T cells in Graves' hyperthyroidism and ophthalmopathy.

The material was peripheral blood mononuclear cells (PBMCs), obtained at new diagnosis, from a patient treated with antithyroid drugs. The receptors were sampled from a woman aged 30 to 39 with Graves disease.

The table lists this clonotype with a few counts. The CDR3 DNA reads TGTGCCAGCAGGCCGGGGGGCCGTGGGGAGACCCAGTACTTC. It specifies CASRPGGRGETQYF. This chain links TRBV4-2 with TRBJ2-5, with a possible D match to TRBD2 (7 bases). V was clipped by 6 bases and J by 5 bases, with 16 bases between them. Germline CDR1 and CDR2: LGHNA and YNFKEQ. The length of the CDR3 is 14 residues.

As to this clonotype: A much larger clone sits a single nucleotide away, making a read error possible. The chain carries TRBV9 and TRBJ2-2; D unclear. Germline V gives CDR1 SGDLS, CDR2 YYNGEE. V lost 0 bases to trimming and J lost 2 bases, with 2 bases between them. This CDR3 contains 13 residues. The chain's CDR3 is CASSVENTGELFF. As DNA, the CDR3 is TGTGCCAGCAGCGTAGAAAACACCGGGGAGCTGTTTTTT. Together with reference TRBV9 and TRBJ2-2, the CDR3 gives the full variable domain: DSGVTQTPKHLITATGQRVTLRCSPRSGDLSVYWYQQSLDQGLQFLIQYYNGEERAKGNILERFSAQQFPDLHSELNLSSLELGDSALYFCASSVENTGELFFGEGSRLTVL.

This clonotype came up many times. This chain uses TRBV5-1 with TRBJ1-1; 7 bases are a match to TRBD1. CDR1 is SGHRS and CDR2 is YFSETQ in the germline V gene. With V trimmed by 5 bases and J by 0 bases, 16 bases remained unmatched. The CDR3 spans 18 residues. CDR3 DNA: TGCGCCAGCAGTTACCCACCCGACAGGGCTGGGGTGAACACTGAAGCTTTCTTT. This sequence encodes CASSYPPDRAGVNTEAFF.

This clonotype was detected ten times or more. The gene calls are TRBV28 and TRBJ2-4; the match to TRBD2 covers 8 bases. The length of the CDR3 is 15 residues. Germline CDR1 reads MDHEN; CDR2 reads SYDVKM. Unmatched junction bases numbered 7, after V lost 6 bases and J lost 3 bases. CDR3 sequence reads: CASSPSGRDKNIQYF. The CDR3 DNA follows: TGTGCCAGCAGCCCCAGCGGGAGAGACAAAAACATTCAGTACTTC.